This paragraph reports one T cell receptor beta chain. Only in-frame clones appear in the TCRdb table, and some are missing; sequencing was by immunoSEQ multiplex PCR. The sample has about 190,000 clones, 86% seen once; the top ten hold approximately 25%. This specimen comes from a study of blood T cell repertoires in COVID-19. CDR3 length: 15 amino acids. The germline gives CDR1 SGHRS, CDR2 YFSETQ. V lost 6 bases to trimming and J lost 2 bases, with 17 bases between them. Material for sequencing was PBMCs or T cells enriched from blood (not recorded which). This sequence originates from a woman aged 35 to 49 in a cohort exposed to, infected with or recovered from COVID-19 (not recorded which). The chain links TRBV5-1 to TRBJ2-5; possibly TRBD2 for D (6 bases). The CDR3 DNA reads TGCGCCAGCACCCCAGGACGGGGGAGGCAAGAGACCCAGTACTTC. Protein product: CASTPGRGRQETQYF.